A single TCR beta chain is shown here with its context. This record comes from a study of CD8 T cells in Susac syndrome. Roughly 0.5 to 1 ug RNA was reverse transcribed with random hexamers. TCRdb ran MiXCR on the immunoSEQ multiplex PCR reads and lists one entry per CDR3 protein. This table holds 95,000 to 150,000 distinct CDR3 sequences, roughly 94% found once. TEMRA cells were FACS-enriched, with CD8+ and CD4+ T cells isolated negatively. The TCR was taken from a human donor with Susac syndrome. Sequencing input: CD8+ T cells from PBMCs.

The CDR3: CSVAPPPSGEQFF. For the CDR3, the DNA is TGCAGCGTTGCGCCCCCCCCTAGCGGCGAGCAGTTCTTC. The rearrangement links TRBV29-1 to TRBJ2-1; TRBD2 matches 7 bases. After removal of 4 bases from V and 10 bases from J, the junction contained 10 bases not matched to a gene. Germline values: CDR1 SQVTM, CDR2 ANQGSEA. The CDR3 is 13 residues long.